This T cell receptor beta chain was obtained from a study of T cell repertoires in cytomegalovirus infection. For the study at large: Indications of both CMV infection and matching HLA type were provided by public TCR beta signatures. Study-wide findings and caveats: In two of eight donors, the top clonotype was HLA-C-restricted CMV-specific. Based on cumulative public TCR beta family frequency, carriers of CMV plus the relevant HLA were identified.

TCRdb used MiXCR to reprocess the reads, holding one entry per CDR3 protein. The sample has 150,000 to 200,000 distinct CDR3 sequences; roughly 9.8% are singletons. This clonotype showed up many times. The antigen remains undetermined. Germline V gene lookup returns CDR1 MNHEY and CDR2 SVGEGT. The ends lost 2 bases at V and 13 bases at J; junction bases unmatched: 5. The CDR3 is 12 amino acids. The source is a human donor in good health (CMV status not recorded). Some clones in this sample may be carry-over from other donors' samples. What was sequenced was PBMCs. The chain employs TRBV6-2 or TRBV6-3 and TRBJ2-1; the match to TRBD2 covers 7 bases. The CDR3 is CASSYGGGTQFF. The CDR3 DNA reads TGTGCCAGCAGTTACGGGGGAGGGACCCAGTTCTTC.